A selection of T cell receptor beta chains follows, all from one sample in a study of cytomegalovirus exposure and HLA in healthy donors. The method was immunoSEQ multiplex PCR; TCRdb's version includes in-frame clones alone and lacks a portion of them. This table has tens of thousands of clones, around 97% appearing once. The sample was PBMCs. The receptors here all came from a man between 18 and 35 years old in good health and CMV-seronegative. The CDR3 runs from the conserved cysteine through the conserved F or W. The D gene is left open where the match is weak. Only part of the rows carry a size: once, few, many, or a class if the clone is expanded.

clone size: -
J gene: TRBJ2-3
D gene: TRBD1
V gene: TRBV6-1
CDR3 DNA: TGTGCCAGCACCCTCCGGGACAGGAACACAGATACGCAGTATTTT
CDR3 protein: CASTLRDRNTDTQYF

clone size: -
J gene: TRBJ2-5
D gene: -
V gene: TRBV5-4
CDR3 DNA: TGTGCCAGCAGCTTGACTTCTGGGAGGGAGACCCAGTACTTC
CDR3 protein: CASSLTSGRETQYF

clone size: -
J gene: TRBJ2-7
D gene: -
V gene: TRBV7-9
CDR3 DNA: TGTGCCAGCAGCACTAATCGGTACGAGCAGTACTTC
CDR3 protein: CASSTNRYEQYF

clone size: -
J gene: TRBJ1-5
D gene: -
V gene: TRBV7-9
CDR3 DNA: TGTGCCAGCAGCTTATCGGCGGAAGATCAGCCCCAGCATTTT
CDR3 protein: CASSLSAEDQPQHF

clone size: -
J gene: TRBJ2-5
D gene: -
V gene: TRBV10-3
CDR3 DNA: TGTGCCATCAGTGCCGACAGCAAGACCCAGTACTTC
CDR3 protein: CAISADSKTQYF

clone size: -
J gene: TRBJ1-2
D gene: -
V gene: TRBV27
CDR3 DNA: TGTGCCAGCAGTTTCGGGAGTGTAGATCCAGGCGGCTACACCTTC
CDR3 protein: CASSFGSVDPGGYTF

clone size: -
J gene: TRBJ1-1
D gene: -
V gene: TRBV6-6
CDR3 DNA: TGTGCCAGCAGTTACTCGGCAGGGGAGGGGACTGAAGCTTTCTTT
CDR3 protein: CASSYSAGEGTEAFF

clone size: -
J gene: TRBJ1-1
D gene: -
V gene: TRBV18
CDR3 DNA: TGTGCCAGCTCACCACCGGCAGGGATTAGGGTGAACACTGAAGCTTTCTTT
CDR3 protein: CASSPPAGIRVNTEAFF

clone size: -
J gene: TRBJ1-2
D gene: -
V gene: TRBV5-4
CDR3 DNA: TGTGCCAGCAGCTTGGAACAGAACTATGGCTACACCTTC
CDR3 protein: CASSLEQNYGYTF

clone size: -
J gene: TRBJ2-3
D gene: TRBD2
V gene: TRBV7-9
CDR3 DNA: TGTGCCAGCAGCTTGGGAGCGGGAGGGCCCAGGGAAACAGATACGCAGTATTTT
CDR3 protein: CASSLGAGGPRETDTQYF

clone size: -
J gene: TRBJ1-2
D gene: TRBD1
V gene: TRBV11-2
CDR3 DNA: TGTGCCAGCAGCTTAGGGACAGGGAGTGGCTACACCTTC
CDR3 protein: CASSLGTGSGYTF

clone size: -
J gene: TRBJ1-4
D gene: -
V gene: TRBV21-1
CDR3 DNA: TGTGCCAGCAGCGGAAACAGGGGAACAACTAATGAAAAACTGTTTTTT
CDR3 protein: CASSGNRGTTNEKLFF

clone size: once
J gene: TRBJ1-2
D gene: TRBD1
V gene: TRBV7-9
CDR3 DNA: TGTGCCAGCAGCTTGGGGACAGGGGGTTCCTATGGCTACACCTTC
CDR3 protein: CASSLGTGGSYGYTF

clone size: -
J gene: TRBJ1-4
D gene: TRBD1
V gene: TRBV30
CDR3 DNA: TGTGCCTGGAGTGGGGACAGGTCTGAAAAACTGTTTTTT
CDR3 protein: CAWSGDRSEKLFF

clone size: once
J gene: TRBJ1-1
D gene: TRBD1
V gene: TRBV4-2
CDR3 DNA: TGTGCCAGCAGCTCAGGGACAGGGGAAGCTTTCTTT
CDR3 protein: CASSSGTGEAFF

clone size: -
J gene: TRBJ2-3
D gene: TRBD2
V gene: TRBV29-1
CDR3 DNA: TGCAGCGCCAATAGGGAGCGGGAGGGTTACACAGATACGCAGTATTTT
CDR3 protein: CSANREREGYTDTQYF

clone size: -
J gene: TRBJ1-5
D gene: -
V gene: TRBV15
CDR3 DNA: TGTGCCACCAGCAGGCCCGGGGAGGGAGGGCATCAGCCCCAGCATTTT
CDR3 protein: CATSRPGEGGHQPQHF

clone size: -
J gene: TRBJ1-1
D gene: -
V gene: TRBV15
CDR3 DNA: TGTGCCACCAGCAGAGGTCGAGGGTACACTGAAGCTTTCTTT
CDR3 protein: CATSRGRGYTEAFF

clone size: -
J gene: TRBJ2-1
D gene: -
V gene: TRBV10-1
CDR3 DNA: TGCGCCAGCAGTGAGACGTCGGGAGAGTTGGATGAGCAGTTCTTC
CDR3 protein: CASSETSGELDEQFF

clone size: -
J gene: TRBJ2-3
D gene: TRBD1
V gene: TRBV10-3
CDR3 DNA: TGTGCCATCAGTGCCGAAACGGGACAGGGCATCATAGATACGCAGTATTTT
CDR3 protein: CAISAETGQGIIDTQYF

clone size: -
J gene: TRBJ2-2
D gene: -
V gene: TRBV2
CDR3 DNA: TGTGCCAGCAGTGAACTCAGGGAGGTTGCGAACACCGGGGAGCTGTTTTTT
CDR3 protein: CASSELREVANTGELFF

clone size: -
J gene: TRBJ2-5
D gene: -
V gene: TRBV5-8
CDR3 DNA: TGTGCCAGCAGCTTGGTTCCCCCTGGGAGAGAGACCCAGTACTTC
CDR3 protein: CASSLVPPGRETQYF

clone size: -
J gene: TRBJ1-1
D gene: TRBD1
V gene: TRBV7-8
CDR3 DNA: TGTGCCAGCAGGACGGGACAGAAAGCTTTCTTT
CDR3 protein: CASRTGQKAFF

clone size: -
J gene: TRBJ1-4
D gene: -
V gene: TRBV4-2
CDR3 DNA: TGTGCCAGCAGCCAAGTCGATGAAAAACTGTTTTTT
CDR3 protein: CASSQVDEKLFF

clone size: -
J gene: TRBJ2-2
D gene: -
V gene: TRBV30
CDR3 DNA: TGTGCCTGGAGTGTGGCTGCTGAGGGCTCGAACACCGGGGAGCTGTTTTTT
CDR3 protein: CAWSVAAEGSNTGELFF

clone size: -
J gene: TRBJ2-7
D gene: -
V gene: TRBV7-3
CDR3 DNA: TGTGCCAGCAGCCCTTTATTAGACGAGCAGTACTTC
CDR3 protein: CASSPLLDEQYF

clone size: -
J gene: TRBJ2-5
D gene: TRBD1
V gene: TRBV9
CDR3 DNA: TGTGCCAGCAGCGTAGAGCCCACAGGGGAGCTTAGGGAGACCCAGTACTTC
CDR3 protein: CASSVEPTGELRETQYF

clone size: once
J gene: TRBJ2-2
D gene: -
V gene: TRBV19
CDR3 DNA: TGTGCCAGTAGTACCCAGGGGGGGGAGCTGTTTTTT
CDR3 protein: CASSTQGGELFF

clone size: -
J gene: TRBJ2-7
D gene: -
V gene: TRBV2
CDR3 DNA: TGTGCCAGCCGACCGGCGGGGTCCTACGAGCAGTACTTC
CDR3 protein: CASRPAGSYEQYF

clone size: -
J gene: TRBJ1-5
D gene: TRBD1
V gene: TRBV2
CDR3 DNA: TGTGCCAGCAGCGGGAGGGGGACAGGGGGCTTATATAGCAATCAGCCCCAGCATTTT
CDR3 protein: CASSGRGTGGLYSNQPQHF

clone size: -
J gene: TRBJ2-7
D gene: TRBD2
V gene: TRBV5-1
CDR3 DNA: TGCGCCAGCAGCCTCCGGGACTACGAAGTCTACGAGCAGTACTTC
CDR3 protein: CASSLRDYEVYEQYF

clone size: -
J gene: TRBJ2-1
D gene: -
V gene: TRBV6-5
CDR3 DNA: TGTGCCAGCAGAACAGGGTACTACAATGAGCAGTTCTTC
CDR3 protein: CASRTGYYNEQFF

clone size: -
J gene: TRBJ1-2
D gene: -
V gene: TRBV5-5
CDR3 DNA: TGTGCCAGCAGCCAAAAACAGGGTCCCTATGGCTACACCTTC
CDR3 protein: CASSQKQGPYGYTF

clone size: -
J gene: TRBJ1-2
D gene: TRBD1
V gene: TRBV19
CDR3 DNA: TGTGCCAGTAGTACCGCGGGCAGGGGGCTGAGTGGCTACACCTTC
CDR3 protein: CASSTAGRGLSGYTF

clone size: -
J gene: TRBJ2-5
D gene: -
V gene: TRBV6-5
CDR3 DNA: TGTGCCAGCAGTTATATGCAGGGTACTCAAGAGACCCAGTACTTC
CDR3 protein: CASSYMQGTQETQYF

clone size: -
J gene: TRBJ1-2
D gene: TRBD1
V gene: TRBV28
CDR3 DNA: TGTGCCAGCACCTTCACGGACAGGGATGGGTATGGCTACACCTTC
CDR3 protein: CASTFTDRDGYGYTF

clone size: -
J gene: TRBJ1-2
D gene: TRBD1
V gene: TRBV5-4
CDR3 DNA: TGTGCCAGCAGCTTTCAGGGGGAGGATGGCTACACCTTC
CDR3 protein: CASSFQGEDGYTF

clone size: -
J gene: TRBJ1-1
D gene: TRBD1
V gene: TRBV9
CDR3 DNA: TGTGCCAGCAGCTCGGGACAGGGGAACACTGAAGCTTTCTTT
CDR3 protein: CASSSGQGNTEAFF

clone size: -
J gene: TRBJ2-1
D gene: -
V gene: TRBV11-2
CDR3 DNA: TGTGCCAGCAGCTTTAGTAGCGCCAATGAGCAGTTCTTC
CDR3 protein: CASSFSSANEQFF

clone size: -
J gene: TRBJ1-2
D gene: -
V gene: TRBV25-1
CDR3 DNA: TGTGCCAGCAGCGAAGACAGAATCTCTGCAGGCTACACCTTC
CDR3 protein: CASSEDRISAGYTF

clone size: -
J gene: TRBJ1-1
D gene: -
V gene: TRBV5-1
CDR3 DNA: TGCGCCAGCAGTCCGGGGTTGAACACTGAAGCTTTCTTT
CDR3 protein: CASSPGLNTEAFF

clone size: -
J gene: TRBJ1-1
D gene: TRBD1
V gene: TRBV5-6
CDR3 DNA: TGTGCCAGCAGCTTGGCCGTGAACAGGGGGCCTAACACTGAAGCTTTCTTT
CDR3 protein: CASSLAVNRGPNTEAFF

clone size: -
J gene: TRBJ1-1
D gene: -
V gene: TRBV7-2
CDR3 DNA: TGTGCCAGCAGCATGACAGGTTTGAACACTGAAGCTTTCTTT
CDR3 protein: CASSMTGLNTEAFF

clone size: -
J gene: TRBJ1-5
D gene: TRBD1
V gene: TRBV6-5
CDR3 DNA: TGTGCCAGCCTTGACAGGGGTCTACAGCCCCAGCATTTT
CDR3 protein: CASLDRGLQPQHF

clone size: -
J gene: TRBJ2-1
D gene: TRBD1
V gene: TRBV11-2
CDR3 DNA: TGTGCCAGCAGCTCCGGGACAGGGGGCTCATACAATGAGCAGTTCTTC
CDR3 protein: CASSSGTGGSYNEQFF

clone size: -
J gene: TRBJ2-3
D gene: -
V gene: TRBV28
CDR3 DNA: TGTGCCAGCAGTTTCCGCGAGCCTAGCACAGATACGCAGTATTTT
CDR3 protein: CASSFREPSTDTQYF

clone size: -
J gene: TRBJ2-1
D gene: TRBD2
V gene: TRBV7-3
CDR3 DNA: TGTGCCAGCAGCTTGATAGCGGGCAATGAGCAGTTCTTC
CDR3 protein: CASSLIAGNEQFF

clone size: -
J gene: TRBJ2-7
D gene: -
V gene: TRBV10-2
CDR3 DNA: TGCGCCACCAAATCGGGGGTCGAGCAGTACTTC
CDR3 protein: CATKSGVEQYF